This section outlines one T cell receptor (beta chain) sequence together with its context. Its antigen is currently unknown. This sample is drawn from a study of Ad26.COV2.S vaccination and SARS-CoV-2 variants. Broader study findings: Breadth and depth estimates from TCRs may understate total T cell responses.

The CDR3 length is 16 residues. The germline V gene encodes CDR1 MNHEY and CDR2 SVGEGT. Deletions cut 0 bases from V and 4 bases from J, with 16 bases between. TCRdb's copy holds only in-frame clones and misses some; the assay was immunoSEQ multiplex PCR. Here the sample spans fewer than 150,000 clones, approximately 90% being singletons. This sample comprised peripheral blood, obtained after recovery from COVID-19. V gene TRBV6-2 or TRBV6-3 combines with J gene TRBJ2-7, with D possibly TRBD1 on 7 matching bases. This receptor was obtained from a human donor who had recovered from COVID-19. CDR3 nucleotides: TGTGCCAGCAGTTACTCCGGCAGGGGGGCAAATTACGAGCAGTACTTC. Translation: CASSYSGRGANYEQYF.